Presented here are 22 T cell receptor beta chains from one specimen sequenced in a study of T cell responses to AZD1222 COVID-19 vaccine. Measured with immunoSEQ multiplex PCR; TCRdb has only the in-frame clones, and not every one. Altogether 130,000 to 150,000 clones are present, around 90% being singletons, with the ten largest covering approximately 5.2%. This specimen consisted of peripheral blood, obtained on day 0 of AZD1222 vaccination. These receptors originate from an adult in good health.

The chain couples TRBV4-2 to TRBJ1-1; D is uncertain. V was trimmed by 4 bases and J by 0 bases, leaving 15 bases between them. CDR1 is LGHNA, CDR2 YNFKEQ, per germline. This CDR3 has 16 amino acids. The CDR3 sequence: CASSPTQTSMNTEAFF. As DNA, the CDR3 is TGTGCCAGCAGCCCCACCCAGACAAGCATGAACACTGAAGCTTTCTTT.

The chain is built from TRBV28 and TRBJ1-4, with D perhaps matching TRBD1 (5 bases). CDR3 length equals 16 residues. V lost 8 bases, J lost 0 bases, and 16 bases lay in between. Per germline, CDR1 MDHEN and CDR2 SYDVKM. CDR3 loop: CASENGTEATNEKLFF. CDR3 DNA sequence: TGTGCCAGCGAGAATGGGACGGAAGCAACTAATGAAAAACTGTTTTTT.

This rearrangement joins TRBV4-3 to TRBJ2-3; 9 bases are a match to TRBD2. Germline trimming cut 0 bases from V and 0 bases from J; bases unmatched to any gene: 10. CDR1 LGHNA and CDR2 YSLEER come from the germline V gene. The CDR3 covers 19 residues. The CDR3 nucleotides read TGCGCCAGCAGCCAAGAGTCCCCACGTAGCGGGAGAAGCACAGATACGCAGTATTTT. This codes for CASSQESPRSGRSTDTQYF.

The chain uses TRBV6-5 and TRBJ1-3; no definite D call. CDR1 and CDR2 (germline): MNHEY, SVGAGI. Trimming stripped 0 bases from V and 1 base from J, with 4 bases between. CDR3 size: 14 residues. CDR3 sequence (DNA): TGTGCCAGCAGTTACTCGGGTTCTGGAAACACCATATATTTT. Protein: CASSYSGSGNTIYF.

CDR3 DNA sequence: TGTGCCAGCAGTGGAGCGGGAGCGAGTCTCTACGAGCAGTACTTC. Amino acids: CASSGAGASLYEQYF. This chain connects TRBV27 to TRBJ2-7; 8 bases fit TRBD2. J gave up 3 bases and V 5 bases, and 9 bases lay outside the gene matches. The CDR3 has 15 residues. Germline values: CDR1 MNHEY, CDR2 SMNVEV (reference sequence).

The V and J genes are TRBV14 and TRBJ2-1; perhaps TRBD1 as D (6 bases). Germline CDR1 reads SGHDN; CDR2 reads FVKESK. The CDR3 is 13 residues long. The V gene lost 6 bases and the J gene lost 6 bases, with 12 bases spanning the gap. CDR3 nucleotides: TGTGCCAGCAGGCGCTTGGGGGCCAATGAGCAGTTCTTC. The encoded protein is CASRRLGANEQFF.

This clone has ten or more counts. This sample also contains other DNA sequences that code for the same CDR3. The genes are TRBV27 and TRBJ2-1; 12 bases fit TRBD2. This CDR3 has 15 amino acids. Germline V gives CDR1 MNHEY, CDR2 SMNVEV (reference sequence). The V gene end was trimmed by 6 bases and the J gene end by 2 bases; junction bases not matched to a gene: 2. Here the CDR3 reads CASSRTSGAYNEQFF. CDR3 DNA sequence: TGTGCCAGCAGCCGGACTAGCGGGGCCTACAATGAGCAGTTCTTC.

The chain is built from TRBV7-9 and TRBJ2-1, with D tentatively TRBD1 or TRBD2 (5 bases each). Germline-derived CDR1 and CDR2 are SEHNR and FQNEAQ (reference sequence). CDR3 length: 13 amino acids. The V end lost 4 bases, the J end lost 9 bases, and 13 bases lay between the germline ends. CDR3 sequence (DNA): TGTGCCAGCAGCTGGGGCGGTGGGGGTGAGCAGTTCTTC. As protein: CASSWGGGGEQFF.

The chain links TRBV28 to TRBJ2-5; 7 bases map to TRBD2. Germline CDR1 MDHEN, CDR2 SYDVKM. The CDR3 totals 14 residues. Trimming cost V 7 bases and J 5 bases; bases outside gene matches: 10. The CDR3 loop is CASTRWGEGETQYF. The CDR3 nucleotides read TGTGCCAGCACGAGGTGGGGGGAGGGGGAGACCCAGTACTTC.

This clone showed up just once. The chain carries TRBV6-1 and TRBJ2-7, with TRBD1 identical over 8 bases. Trimming cost V 3 bases and J 1 base; bases outside gene matches: 2. Germline values: CDR1 MNHNS, CDR2 SASEGT. The CDR3 is 14 amino acids. The CDR3, as DNA: TGTGCCAGCAGTGAGGACAGGGTATCCTACGAGCAGTACTTC. It yields the protein CASSEDRVSYEQYF.

This sequence joins TRBV3-1 (or the pseudogene TRBV3-2) and TRBJ2-7, with D tentatively TRBD1 (6 bases). The CDR3 is 13 amino acids. CDR1 LGHDT and CDR2 YNNKEL come from the germline V gene (reference sequence). With 7 bases removed from V and 5 bases from J, the gap between germline ends came to 15 bases. CDR3 in amino acids: CASTFQGSDEQYF. The CDR3 nucleotides are TGTGCCAGCACCTTTCAGGGGAGCGACGAGCAGTACTTC.

The rearrangement links TRBV3-1 (or the pseudogene TRBV3-2) to TRBJ2-7; 12 bases map to TRBD2. The germline CDR1 and CDR2 sequences are LGHDT and YNNKEL (reference sequence). This CDR3 region has 13 residues. After removal of 8 bases from V and 9 bases from J, the junction contained 8 bases not matched to a gene. The CDR3: CASRLAGEQGQYF. The CDR3 DNA sequence: TGTGCCAGCCGACTAGCGGGAGAACAGGGGCAGTACTTC.

The CDR3 nucleotides read TGTGCCAGCAGCTTTCCCACGGGTGGAGAGACCCAGTACTTC. As protein: CASSFPTGGETQYF. V is TRBV5-6 and J is TRBJ2-5; D is uncertain. The CDR3 is made up of 14 amino acids. Germline V lookup: CDR1 SGHDT, CDR2 YYEEEE. V lost 2 bases and J lost 4, with 12 bases in between.

This rearrangement joins TRBV14 to TRBJ2-2; TRBD2 aligns across 15 bases. The CDR3 spans 17 residues. CDR1 and CDR2 (germline): SGHDN, FVKESK. The ends lost 4 bases at V and 5 bases at J; junction bases unmatched: 5. CDR3 protein: CASSPVGLAGGTGELFF. The DNA for the CDR3 is TGTGCCAGCAGCCCCGTGGGACTAGCGGGAGGAACCGGGGAGCTGTTTTTT.

J is TRBJ1-3 and V is TRBV7-9; D unclear. Germline assignment: CDR1 SEHNR and CDR2 FQNEAQ (reference sequence). The CDR3 length is 15 residues. Trimming cost V 3 bases and J 2 bases, with 11 bases left between them. The CDR3 is CASSFYVQAGNTIYF. CDR3 nucleotides: TGTGCCAGCAGCTTTTATGTGCAGGCTGGAAACACCATATATTTT.

The chain recombines TRBV3-1 (or the pseudogene TRBV3-2) with TRBJ2-5, with 8 nucleotides matching TRBD2. This CDR3 has 16 amino acids. Trimming cost V 0 bases and J 4 bases; bases outside gene matches: 7. From germline, CDR1 is LGHDT and CDR2 YNNKEL (reference sequence). The CDR3 bases are TGTGCCAGCAGCCAAGAGGGGCCAGCGGGGGCAGAGACCCAGTACTTC. Its translation: CASSQEGPAGAETQYF.

The rearrangement uses TRBV24-1 and TRBJ2-7, with 10 bases fitting TRBD1. Germline trimming cut 7 bases from V and 7 bases from J; bases unmatched to any gene: 3. The CDR3 is 12 residues long. Germline CDR1 reads KGHDR; CDR2 reads SFDVKD. CDR3 in amino acids: CATSRDRGEQYF. CDR3 bases: TGTGCCACCAGCCGGGACAGGGGTGAGCAGTACTTC.

The CDR3: CASSLGIIATGELFF. Written as DNA, the CDR3 is TGTGCCAGCAGTTTGGGGATCATCGCAACCGGGGAGCTGTTTTTT. The V and J genes are TRBV2 and TRBJ2-2, with D hard to call. Trimming stripped 5 bases from V and 5 bases from J, with 15 bases between. This CDR3 region has 15 residues. Germline V gives CDR1 SNHLY, CDR2 FYNNEI.

The chain couples TRBV9 to TRBJ2-1; D perhaps matches TRBD1 (7 bases). Germline CDR1 reads SGDLS; CDR2 reads YYNGEE. The ends were cut back, 3 bases at V and 6 bases at J, with 13 bases in the middle. This CDR3 contains 14 residues. Here the CDR3 DNA reads TGTGCCAGCAGCGAATCCCAGGGGGGCAATGAGCAGTTCTTC. This translates into CASSESQGGNEQFF.

The chain employs TRBV27 and TRBJ2-2; TRBD1 might be the D (6 bases). The CDR3 runs 14 residues. CDR1 MNHEY and CDR2 SMNVEV come from the germline V gene (reference sequence). Trimming removed 2 bases at V and 6 bases at J, with 10 bases between. CDR3 DNA sequence: TGTGCCAGCAGTTTAGGCAGGGGCGCCGGGGAGCTGTTTTTT. Protein product: CASSLGRGAGELFF.

Comments on this clone: Other DNA sequences from this sample encode an identical CDR3 as well. The rearrangement uses TRBV6-4 and TRBJ1-6; possible D gene TRBD1, 5 bases. CDR3 size: 13 residues. Germline CDR1 MRHNA, CDR2 SNTAGT. The V gene lost 3 bases and the J gene lost 7 bases, with 7 bases spanning the gap. CDR3 nucleotides: TGTGCCAGCAGTGAACAGGAAAATTCACCCCTCCACTTT. This encodes CASSEQENSPLHF.

The J gene is TRBJ2-3, the V gene TRBV6-6, with 7 bases lining up with TRBD2. The V segment lost 4 bases and the J segment 5 bases; nucleotides outside the gene matches: 6. The germline V gene has CDR1 MNHNY and CDR2 SVGAGI (reference sequence). The CDR3 consists of 14 residues. DNA for the CDR3: TGTGCCAGCAGTTCCTCGGGGGAGGGAGATACGCAGTATTTT. This translates into CASSSSGEGDTQYF.